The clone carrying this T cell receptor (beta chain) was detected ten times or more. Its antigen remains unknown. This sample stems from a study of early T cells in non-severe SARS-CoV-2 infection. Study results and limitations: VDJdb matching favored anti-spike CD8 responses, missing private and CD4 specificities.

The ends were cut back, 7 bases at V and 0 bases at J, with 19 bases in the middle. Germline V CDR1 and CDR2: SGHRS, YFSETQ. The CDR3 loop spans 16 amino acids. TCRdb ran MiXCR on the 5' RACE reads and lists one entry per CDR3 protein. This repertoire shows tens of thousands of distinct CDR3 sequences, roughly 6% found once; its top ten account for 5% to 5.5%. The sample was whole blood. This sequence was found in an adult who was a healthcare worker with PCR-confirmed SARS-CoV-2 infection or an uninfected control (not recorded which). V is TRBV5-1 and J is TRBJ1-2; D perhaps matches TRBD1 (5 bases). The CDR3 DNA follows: TGCGCCAGCCACACGGGCACAGGACCCTCTAACTATGGCTACACCTTC. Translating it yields CASHTGTGPSNYGYTF.